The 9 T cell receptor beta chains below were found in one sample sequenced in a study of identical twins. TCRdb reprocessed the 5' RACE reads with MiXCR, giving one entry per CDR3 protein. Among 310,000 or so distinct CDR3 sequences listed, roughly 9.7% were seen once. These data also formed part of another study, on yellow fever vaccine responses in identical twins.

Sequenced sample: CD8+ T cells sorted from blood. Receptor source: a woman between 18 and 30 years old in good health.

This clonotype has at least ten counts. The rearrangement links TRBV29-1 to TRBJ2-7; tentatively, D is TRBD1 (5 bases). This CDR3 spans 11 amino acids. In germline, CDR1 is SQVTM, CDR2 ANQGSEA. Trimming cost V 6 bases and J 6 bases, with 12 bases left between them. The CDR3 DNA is TGCAGCGTGGACACAAATACCGAGCAGTACTTC. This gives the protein CSVDTNTEQYF.

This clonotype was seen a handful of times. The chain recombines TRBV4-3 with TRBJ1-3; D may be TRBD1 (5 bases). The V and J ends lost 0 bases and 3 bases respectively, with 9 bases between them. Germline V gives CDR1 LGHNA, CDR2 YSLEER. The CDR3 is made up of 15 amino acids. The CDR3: CASSQDRGVGNTIYF. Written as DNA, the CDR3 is TGCGCCAGCAGCCAAGATCGGGGGGTTGGAAACACCATATATTTT.

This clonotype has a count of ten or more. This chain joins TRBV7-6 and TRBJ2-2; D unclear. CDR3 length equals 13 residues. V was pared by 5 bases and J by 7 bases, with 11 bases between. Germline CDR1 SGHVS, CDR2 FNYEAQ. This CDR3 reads CASSRPPDGELFF. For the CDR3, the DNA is TGTGCCAGCAGCAGACCACCGGACGGGGAGCTGTTTTTT. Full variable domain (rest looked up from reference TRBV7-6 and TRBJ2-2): GAGVSQSPRYKVTKRGQDVALRCDPISGHVSLYWYRQALGQGPEFLTYFNYEAQQDKSGLPNDRFSAERPEGSISTLTIQRTEQRDSAMYRCASSRPPDGELFFGEGSRLTVL.

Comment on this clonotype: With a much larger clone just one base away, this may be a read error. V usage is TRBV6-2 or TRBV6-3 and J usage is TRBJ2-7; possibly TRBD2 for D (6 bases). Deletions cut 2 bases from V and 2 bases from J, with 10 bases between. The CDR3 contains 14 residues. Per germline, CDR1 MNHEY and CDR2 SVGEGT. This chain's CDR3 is CASSYQGLTYEQYF. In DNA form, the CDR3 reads TGTGCCAGCAGTTACCAGGGACTGACCTACGAGCAGTACTTC.

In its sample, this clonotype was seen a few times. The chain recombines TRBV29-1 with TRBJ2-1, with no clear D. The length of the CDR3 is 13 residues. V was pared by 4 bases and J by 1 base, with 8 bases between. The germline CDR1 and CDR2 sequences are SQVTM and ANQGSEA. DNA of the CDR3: TGCAGCGTTGTAAAGGGATCCTACAATGAGCAGTTCTTC. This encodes CSVVKGSYNEQFF.

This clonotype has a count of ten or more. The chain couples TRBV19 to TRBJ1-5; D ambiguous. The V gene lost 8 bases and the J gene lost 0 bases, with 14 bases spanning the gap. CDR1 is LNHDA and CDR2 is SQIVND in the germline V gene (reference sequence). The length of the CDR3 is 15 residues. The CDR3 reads CASARRPYSNQPQHF. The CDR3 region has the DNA TGTGCCAGTGCCCGGCGCCCTTATAGCAATCAGCCCCAGCATTTT.

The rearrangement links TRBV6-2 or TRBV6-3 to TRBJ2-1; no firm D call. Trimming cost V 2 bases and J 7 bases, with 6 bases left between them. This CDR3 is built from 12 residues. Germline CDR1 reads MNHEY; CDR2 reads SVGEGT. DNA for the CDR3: TGTGCCAGCAGTTACGACGTTAATGAGCAGTTCTTC. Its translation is CASSYDVNEQFF.

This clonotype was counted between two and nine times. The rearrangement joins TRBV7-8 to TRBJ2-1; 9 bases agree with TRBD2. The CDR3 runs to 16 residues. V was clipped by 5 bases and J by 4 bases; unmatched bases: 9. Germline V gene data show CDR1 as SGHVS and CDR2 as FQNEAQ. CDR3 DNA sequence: TGTGCCAGCAGCGCAGGAAAAGCGGGAGGATACAATGAGCAGTTCTTC. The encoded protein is CASSAGKAGGYNEQFF.

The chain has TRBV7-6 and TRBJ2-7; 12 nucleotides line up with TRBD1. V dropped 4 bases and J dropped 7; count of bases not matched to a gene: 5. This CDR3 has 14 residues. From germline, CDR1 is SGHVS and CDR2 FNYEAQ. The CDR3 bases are TGTGCCAGCAGCTCGGGACAGGGGGCGTGGGAGCAGTACTTC. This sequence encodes CASSSGQGAWEQYF.